The entry below describes one T cell receptor (beta chain). Antigen specificity is unknown. Every TCR beta cDNA library bore unique molecular identifiers. TCRdb reprocessed the PCR reads with MiXCR, giving one entry per CDR3 protein. The sample yields 250,000 to 300,000 distinct CDR3 sequences, 36% seen once. This record belongs to a study of post-analysis software for immune sequencing data. General study findings and limits: There was significantly lower normalized Chao1 diversity in multiple sclerosis patients than in controls. TRBV segments more frequent in patients than in controls numbered five and included TRBV5-6, TRBV5-1 and TRBV20-1.

Germline trimming cut 3 bases from V and 0 bases from J; bases unmatched to any gene: 7. Germline CDR1 is DFQATT and CDR2 is SNEGSKA (reference sequence). The CDR3 totals 15 residues. Input material: blood. This receptor was taken from a girl aged 5-17 years with multiple sclerosis. The chain uses TRBV20-1 and TRBJ2-7, with 8 bases fitting TRBD2. This CDR3 is CSASPSGFPSYEQYF. In DNA, the CDR3 is TGCAGTGCTAGCCCTAGCGGGTTCCCCTCCTACGAGCAGTACTTC.